This entry lists 23 T cell receptor beta chains sequenced from one sample in a study of monozygotic twins with inflammatory bowel disease. TCRdb reprocessed the 5' RACE reads and reports one entry per CDR3 protein, with no DNA. The sample has more than 85,000 distinct CDR3 sequences. The sequenced sample was blood. These receptor sequences come from a human donor with ulcerative colitis or Crohn's disease, or a healthy co-twin of an affected twin (not recorded which).

The chain recombines TRBV4-3 with TRBJ2-3. CDR1 and CDR2 (germline): LGHNA, YSLEER. The length of the CDR3 is 15 residues. The CDR3 reads CASSQMSTGTDTQYF.

V and J are TRBV15 and TRBJ2-7; the D call from TCRdb, TRBD1, cannot be confirmed without DNA. Germline loops: CDR1 LNHNV, CDR2 YYDKDF (reference sequence). This CDR3 is 15 amino acids long. The CDR3 protein is CATSREGRGPREQYF.

This chain links TRBV7-9 with TRBJ2-5; the D call of TRBD1 rests on TCRdb alone, since no DNA is present to check it. The germline CDR1 and CDR2 sequences are SEHNR and FQNEAQ (reference sequence). The CDR3 extends over 16 amino acids. CDR3 sequence: CASSLGQVVSPETQYF.

The genes are TRBV28 and TRBJ2-7; TCRdb designates TRBD2, a call that cannot be tested without DNA. This CDR3 contains 14 residues. Germline V gene lookup returns CDR1 MDHEN and CDR2 SYDVKM. The chain's CDR3 is CASTGTSGSWEQYF.

The chain carries TRBV14 and TRBJ2-5; absent DNA, TCRdb's TRBD1 call cannot be checked. This CDR3 region has 17 residues. Germline CDR1 SGHDN, CDR2 FVKESK. The CDR3 sequence: CASSQFTGTGFQETQYF.

The chain carries TRBV6-2 or TRBV6-3 and TRBJ2-7. The germline gives CDR1 MNHEY, CDR2 SVGEGT. The CDR3 length is 14 residues. CDR3 sequence: CASSYARKNYEQYF.

CDR3 protein: CASSYSMGTGINEQFF. This chain uses TRBV6-5 with TRBJ2-1; TCRdb's D call of TRBD1 is untestable without DNA. The V gene's germline CDR1 is MNHEY and CDR2 SVGAGI. The CDR3 contains 16 residues.

This sequence joins TRBV5-1 and TRBJ2-5; TCRdb's D call of TRBD2 is untestable without DNA. The CDR3 is made up of 15 amino acids. CDR1 SGHRS and CDR2 YFSETQ come from the germline V gene. CDR3 protein: CASSLVSGREETQYF.

The chain combines TRBV20-1 with TRBJ2-7; TCRdb designates TRBD2, a call that cannot be tested without DNA. This CDR3 is built from 14 residues. The V gene's germline CDR1 is DFQATT and CDR2 SNEGSKA (reference sequence). CDR3 amino acids: CSARLAGALSEQYF.

The CDR3: CASSPRAGGPNEQFF. The chain joins TRBV7-2 to TRBJ2-1; TCRdb picks TRBD1, but there is no DNA to check that call. This CDR3 is built from 15 residues. Germline V gene lookup returns CDR1 SGHTA and CDR2 FQGNSA.

J is TRBJ2-3 and V is TRBV7-9. This CDR3 comprises 12 residues. Germline V lookup: CDR1 SEHNR, CDR2 FQNEAQ (reference sequence). CDR3 amino acids: CASRQSTDTQYF.

V is TRBV2 and J is TRBJ2-5; TCRdb gives TRBD2 as the D gene, but with no DNA this cannot be confirmed. Germline CDR1 SNHLY, CDR2 FYNNEI. This CDR3 comprises 13 residues. This chain's CDR3 is CASSDRLVETQYF.

V is TRBV7-9 and J is TRBJ2-5; as DNA is missing, the TRBD1 call by TCRdb cannot be tested. This CDR3 region has 13 residues. Germline loops: CDR1 SEHNR, CDR2 FQNEAQ (reference sequence). This chain's CDR3 is CASIPPGGETQYF.

V and J are TRBV4-2 and TRBJ1-3. Germline V lookup: CDR1 LGHNA, CDR2 YNFKEQ. CDR3 length: 13 amino acids. This chain's CDR3 is CASSQDLRDTIYF.

The chain uses TRBV29-1 and TRBJ2-3. Germline V gives CDR1 SQVTM, CDR2 ANQGSEA. The CDR3 consists of 12 residues. CDR3 protein: CSVASFTDTQYF.

The CDR3 loop reads CASSPHKAGELFF. J is TRBJ2-2 and V is TRBV27. The CDR3 consists of 13 residues. Germline CDR1 and CDR2: MNHEY and SMNVEV (reference sequence).

This chain connects TRBV5-1 to TRBJ1-5. The CDR3 extends over 15 amino acids. CDR1 and CDR2 (germline): SGHRS, YFSETQ. The CDR3 is CASSLDSSDDQPQHF.

The gene calls are TRBV24-1 and TRBJ1-1; with no DNA, the TCRdb D assignment of TRBD1 cannot be verified. From germline, CDR1 is KGHDR and CDR2 SFDVKD. The CDR3 loop spans 15 amino acids. CDR3: CATSDSGTGNTEAFF.

This chain joins TRBV5-1 and TRBJ2-1; there is no DNA to check the TCRdb D call of TRBD2. This CDR3 is built from 16 residues. Germline-derived CDR1 and CDR2 are SGHRS and YFSETQ. CDR3 protein: CASRYSSAGDYNEQFF.

The chain recombines TRBV20-1 with TRBJ2-5; the TCRdb call, TRBD2, lacks DNA for checking. The germline gives CDR1 DFQATT, CDR2 SNEGSKA (reference sequence). This CDR3 spans 15 amino acids. CDR3 in amino acids: CSASVFGTSAETQYF.

This clonotype is labeled large based on frequency. The chain has TRBV28 and TRBJ2-3; the D call from TCRdb, TRBD1, cannot be confirmed without DNA. The germline V gene has CDR1 MDHEN and CDR2 SYDVKM. The CDR3 sequence is 20 residues long. This CDR3 is CASSYIVSGTGTSLTDTQYF.

V and J are TRBV29-1 and TRBJ1-1; no DNA is available, so the TRBD1 call from TCRdb remains unchecked. This CDR3 is built from 12 residues. Germline CDR1 SQVTM, CDR2 ANQGSEA. CDR3 amino acids: CSGGAGGDEAFF. The whole variable domain, remainder taken from reference TRBV29-1 and TRBJ1-1, is SAVISQKPSRDICQRGTSLTIQCQVDSQVTMMFWYRQQPGQSLTLIATANQGSEATYESGFVIDKFPISRPNLTFSTLTVSNMSPEDSSIYLCSGGAGGDEAFFGQGTRLTVV.

The rearrangement uses TRBV11-3 and TRBJ2-1; TCRdb proposes TRBD1, but this gene call is untestable without DNA. CDR1 and CDR2 from the germline V gene are SGHNT and YENEEA. This CDR3 comprises 12 residues. The CDR3 is CASGGQSNEQFF.